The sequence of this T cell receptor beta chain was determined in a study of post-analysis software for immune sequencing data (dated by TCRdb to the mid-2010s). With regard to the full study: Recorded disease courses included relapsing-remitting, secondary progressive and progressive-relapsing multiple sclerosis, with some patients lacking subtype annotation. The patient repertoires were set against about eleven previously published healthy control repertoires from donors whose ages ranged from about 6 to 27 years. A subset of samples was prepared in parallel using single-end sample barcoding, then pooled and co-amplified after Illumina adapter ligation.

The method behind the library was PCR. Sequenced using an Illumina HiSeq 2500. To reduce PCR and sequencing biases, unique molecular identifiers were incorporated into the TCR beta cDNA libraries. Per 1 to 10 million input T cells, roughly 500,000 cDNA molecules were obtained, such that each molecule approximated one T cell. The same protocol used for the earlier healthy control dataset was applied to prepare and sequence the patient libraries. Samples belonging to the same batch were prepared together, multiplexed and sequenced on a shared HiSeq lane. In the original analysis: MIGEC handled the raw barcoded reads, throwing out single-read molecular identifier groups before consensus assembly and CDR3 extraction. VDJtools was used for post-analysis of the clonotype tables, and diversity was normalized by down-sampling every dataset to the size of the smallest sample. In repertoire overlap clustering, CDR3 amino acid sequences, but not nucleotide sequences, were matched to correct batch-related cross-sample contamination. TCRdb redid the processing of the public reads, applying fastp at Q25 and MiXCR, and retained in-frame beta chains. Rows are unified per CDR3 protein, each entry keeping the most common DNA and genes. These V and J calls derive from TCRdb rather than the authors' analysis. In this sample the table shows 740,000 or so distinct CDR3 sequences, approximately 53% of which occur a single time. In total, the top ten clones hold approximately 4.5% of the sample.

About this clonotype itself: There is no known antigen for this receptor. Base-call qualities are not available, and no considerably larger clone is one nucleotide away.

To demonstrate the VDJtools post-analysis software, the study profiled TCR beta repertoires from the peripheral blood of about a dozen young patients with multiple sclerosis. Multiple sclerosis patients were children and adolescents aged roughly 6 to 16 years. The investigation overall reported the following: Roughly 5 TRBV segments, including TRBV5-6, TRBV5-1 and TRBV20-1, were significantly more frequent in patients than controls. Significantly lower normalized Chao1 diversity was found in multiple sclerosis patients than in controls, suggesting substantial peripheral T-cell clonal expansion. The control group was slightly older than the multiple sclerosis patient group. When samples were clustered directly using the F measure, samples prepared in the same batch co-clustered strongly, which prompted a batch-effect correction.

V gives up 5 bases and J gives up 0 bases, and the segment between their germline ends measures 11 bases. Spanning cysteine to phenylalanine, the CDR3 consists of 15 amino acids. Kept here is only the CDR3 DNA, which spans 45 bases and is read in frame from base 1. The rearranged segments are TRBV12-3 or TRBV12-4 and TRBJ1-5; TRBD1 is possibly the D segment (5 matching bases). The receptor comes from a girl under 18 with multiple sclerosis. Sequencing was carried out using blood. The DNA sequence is TGTGCCAGCAGTCCCTCAGGGCCTAGCAATCAGCCCCAGCATTTT. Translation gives CASSPSGPSNQPQHF.